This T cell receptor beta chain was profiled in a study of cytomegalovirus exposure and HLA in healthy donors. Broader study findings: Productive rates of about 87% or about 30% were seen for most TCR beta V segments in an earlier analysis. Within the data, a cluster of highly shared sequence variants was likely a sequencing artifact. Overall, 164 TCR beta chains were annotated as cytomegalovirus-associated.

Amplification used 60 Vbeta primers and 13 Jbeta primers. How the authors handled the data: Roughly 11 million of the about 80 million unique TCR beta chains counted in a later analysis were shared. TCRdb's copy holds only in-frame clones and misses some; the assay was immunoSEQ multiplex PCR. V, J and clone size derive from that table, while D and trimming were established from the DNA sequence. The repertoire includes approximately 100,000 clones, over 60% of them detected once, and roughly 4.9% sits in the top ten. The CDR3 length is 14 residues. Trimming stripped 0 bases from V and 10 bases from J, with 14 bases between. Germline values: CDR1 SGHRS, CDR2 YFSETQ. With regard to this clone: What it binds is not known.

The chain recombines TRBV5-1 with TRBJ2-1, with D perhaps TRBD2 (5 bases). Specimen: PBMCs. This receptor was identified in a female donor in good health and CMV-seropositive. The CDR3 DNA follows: TGCGCCAGCAGCTTGGGGTCTGGGCGAGGGGAGCAGTTCTTC. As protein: CASSLGSGRGEQFF.